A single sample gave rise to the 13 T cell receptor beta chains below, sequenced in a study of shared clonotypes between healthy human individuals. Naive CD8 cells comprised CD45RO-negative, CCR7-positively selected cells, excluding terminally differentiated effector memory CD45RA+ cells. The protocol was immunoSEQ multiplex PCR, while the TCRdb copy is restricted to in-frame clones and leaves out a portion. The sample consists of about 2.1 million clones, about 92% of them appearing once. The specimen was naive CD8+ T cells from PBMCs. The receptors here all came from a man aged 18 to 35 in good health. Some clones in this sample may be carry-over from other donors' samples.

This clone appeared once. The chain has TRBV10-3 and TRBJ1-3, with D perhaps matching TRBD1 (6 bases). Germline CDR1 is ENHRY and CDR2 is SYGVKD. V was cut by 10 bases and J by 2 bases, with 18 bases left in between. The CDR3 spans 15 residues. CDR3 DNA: TGTGCCACCTATGGCGGGGGCGCTCCTGGAAACACCATATATTTT. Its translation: CATYGGGAPGNTIYF.

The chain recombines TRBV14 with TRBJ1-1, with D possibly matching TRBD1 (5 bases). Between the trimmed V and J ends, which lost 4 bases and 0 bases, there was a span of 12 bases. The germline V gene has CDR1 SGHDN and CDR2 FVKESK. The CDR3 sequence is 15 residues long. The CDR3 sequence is CASSLFRQMNTEAFF. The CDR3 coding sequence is TGTGCCAGCAGCCTCTTTCGACAGATGAACACTGAAGCTTTCTTT.

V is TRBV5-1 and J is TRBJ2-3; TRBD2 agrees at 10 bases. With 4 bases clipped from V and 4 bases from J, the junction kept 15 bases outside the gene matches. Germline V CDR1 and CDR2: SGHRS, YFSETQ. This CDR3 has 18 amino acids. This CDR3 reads CASSHDTGGLAYPDTQYF. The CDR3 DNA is TGCGCCAGCAGCCACGACACTGGGGGACTAGCGTACCCAGATACGCAGTATTTT.

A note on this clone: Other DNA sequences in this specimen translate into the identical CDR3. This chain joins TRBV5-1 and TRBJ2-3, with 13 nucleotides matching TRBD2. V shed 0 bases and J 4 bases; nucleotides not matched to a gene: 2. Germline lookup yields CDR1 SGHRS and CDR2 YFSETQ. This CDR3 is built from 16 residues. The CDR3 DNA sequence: TGCGCCAGCAGCTTGGCCGGACTAGCGGGAGCAGATACGCAGTATTTT. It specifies CASSLAGLAGADTQYF. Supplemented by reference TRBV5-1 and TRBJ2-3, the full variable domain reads KAGVTQTPRYLIKTRGQQVTLSCSPISGHRSVSWYQQTPGQGLQFLFEYFSETQRNKGNFPGRFSGRQFSNSRSEMNVSTLELGDSALYLCASSLAGLAGADTQYFGPGTRLTVL.

The CDR3 nucleotides are TGTGCCAGCAGACCGAGACTAGCGGGAGCCACAGATACGCAGTATTTT. Its protein is CASRPRLAGATDTQYF. The chain combines TRBV7-8 with TRBJ2-3; 12 bases align to TRBD2. The germline CDR1 and CDR2 sequences are SGHVS and FQNEAQ. The J segment lost 2 bases and the V segment lost 6 bases, leaving 6 bases of the junction unmatched. CDR3 length: 16 amino acids.

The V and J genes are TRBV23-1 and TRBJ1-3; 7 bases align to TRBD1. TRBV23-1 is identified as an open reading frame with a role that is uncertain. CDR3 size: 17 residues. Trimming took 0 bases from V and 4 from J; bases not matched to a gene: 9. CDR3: CASSQSRPTGWGNTIYF. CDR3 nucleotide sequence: TGCGCCAGCAGTCAATCCAGGCCGACAGGGTGGGGAAACACCATATATTTT.

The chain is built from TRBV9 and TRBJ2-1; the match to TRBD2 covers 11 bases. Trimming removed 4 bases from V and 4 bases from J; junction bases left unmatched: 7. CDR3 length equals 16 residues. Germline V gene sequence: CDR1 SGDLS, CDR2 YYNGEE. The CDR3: CASSIAGTSGYNEQFF. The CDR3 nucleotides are TGTGCCAGCAGCATCGCCGGGACTAGCGGATACAATGAGCAGTTCTTC.

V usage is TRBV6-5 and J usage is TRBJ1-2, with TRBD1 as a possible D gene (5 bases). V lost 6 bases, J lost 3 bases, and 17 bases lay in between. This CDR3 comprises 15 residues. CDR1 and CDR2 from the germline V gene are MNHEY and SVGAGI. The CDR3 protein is CASSTLAGRDYGYTF. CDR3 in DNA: TGTGCCAGCAGCACCCTCGCAGGGCGGGACTATGGCTACACCTTC.

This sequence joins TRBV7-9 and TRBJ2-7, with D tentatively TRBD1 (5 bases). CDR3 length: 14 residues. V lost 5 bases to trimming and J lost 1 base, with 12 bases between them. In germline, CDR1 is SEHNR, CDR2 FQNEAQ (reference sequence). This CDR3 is CASSPDTVSYEQYF. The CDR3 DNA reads TGTGCCAGCAGCCCGGACACCGTGTCCTACGAGCAGTACTTC.

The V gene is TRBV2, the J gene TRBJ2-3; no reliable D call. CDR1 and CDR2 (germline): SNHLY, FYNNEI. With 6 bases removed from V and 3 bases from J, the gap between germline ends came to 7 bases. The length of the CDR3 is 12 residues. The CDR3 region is CASRWRTDTQYF. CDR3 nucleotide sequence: TGTGCCAGCAGGTGGCGAACAGATACGCAGTATTTT.

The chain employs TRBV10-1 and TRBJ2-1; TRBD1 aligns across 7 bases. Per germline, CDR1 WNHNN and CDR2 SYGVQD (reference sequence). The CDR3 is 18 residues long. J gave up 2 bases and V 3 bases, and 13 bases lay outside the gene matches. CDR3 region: CASSEGSYCDRAYNEQFF. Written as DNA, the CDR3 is TGCGCCAGCAGTGAAGGCTCGTACTGCGACAGGGCCTACAATGAGCAGTTCTTC.

CDR3 coding DNA: TGTGCCAGCAGTTTACCAGAAACTTCCGTGAACACTGAAGCTTTCTTT. It codes for CASSLPETSVNTEAFF. The chain employs TRBV28 and TRBJ1-1; D remains ambiguous. The ends were cut back, 2 bases at V and 0 bases at J, with 13 bases in the middle. Germline V gene sequence: CDR1 MDHEN, CDR2 SYDVKM. The CDR3 has 16 residues.

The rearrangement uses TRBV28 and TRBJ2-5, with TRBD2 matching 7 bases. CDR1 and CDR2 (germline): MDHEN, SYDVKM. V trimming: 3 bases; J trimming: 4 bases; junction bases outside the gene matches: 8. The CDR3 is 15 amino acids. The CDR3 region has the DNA TGTGCCAGCAGTTTCGGAAGGGAGGGTGGAGAGACCCAGTACTTC. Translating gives CASSFGREGGETQYF.